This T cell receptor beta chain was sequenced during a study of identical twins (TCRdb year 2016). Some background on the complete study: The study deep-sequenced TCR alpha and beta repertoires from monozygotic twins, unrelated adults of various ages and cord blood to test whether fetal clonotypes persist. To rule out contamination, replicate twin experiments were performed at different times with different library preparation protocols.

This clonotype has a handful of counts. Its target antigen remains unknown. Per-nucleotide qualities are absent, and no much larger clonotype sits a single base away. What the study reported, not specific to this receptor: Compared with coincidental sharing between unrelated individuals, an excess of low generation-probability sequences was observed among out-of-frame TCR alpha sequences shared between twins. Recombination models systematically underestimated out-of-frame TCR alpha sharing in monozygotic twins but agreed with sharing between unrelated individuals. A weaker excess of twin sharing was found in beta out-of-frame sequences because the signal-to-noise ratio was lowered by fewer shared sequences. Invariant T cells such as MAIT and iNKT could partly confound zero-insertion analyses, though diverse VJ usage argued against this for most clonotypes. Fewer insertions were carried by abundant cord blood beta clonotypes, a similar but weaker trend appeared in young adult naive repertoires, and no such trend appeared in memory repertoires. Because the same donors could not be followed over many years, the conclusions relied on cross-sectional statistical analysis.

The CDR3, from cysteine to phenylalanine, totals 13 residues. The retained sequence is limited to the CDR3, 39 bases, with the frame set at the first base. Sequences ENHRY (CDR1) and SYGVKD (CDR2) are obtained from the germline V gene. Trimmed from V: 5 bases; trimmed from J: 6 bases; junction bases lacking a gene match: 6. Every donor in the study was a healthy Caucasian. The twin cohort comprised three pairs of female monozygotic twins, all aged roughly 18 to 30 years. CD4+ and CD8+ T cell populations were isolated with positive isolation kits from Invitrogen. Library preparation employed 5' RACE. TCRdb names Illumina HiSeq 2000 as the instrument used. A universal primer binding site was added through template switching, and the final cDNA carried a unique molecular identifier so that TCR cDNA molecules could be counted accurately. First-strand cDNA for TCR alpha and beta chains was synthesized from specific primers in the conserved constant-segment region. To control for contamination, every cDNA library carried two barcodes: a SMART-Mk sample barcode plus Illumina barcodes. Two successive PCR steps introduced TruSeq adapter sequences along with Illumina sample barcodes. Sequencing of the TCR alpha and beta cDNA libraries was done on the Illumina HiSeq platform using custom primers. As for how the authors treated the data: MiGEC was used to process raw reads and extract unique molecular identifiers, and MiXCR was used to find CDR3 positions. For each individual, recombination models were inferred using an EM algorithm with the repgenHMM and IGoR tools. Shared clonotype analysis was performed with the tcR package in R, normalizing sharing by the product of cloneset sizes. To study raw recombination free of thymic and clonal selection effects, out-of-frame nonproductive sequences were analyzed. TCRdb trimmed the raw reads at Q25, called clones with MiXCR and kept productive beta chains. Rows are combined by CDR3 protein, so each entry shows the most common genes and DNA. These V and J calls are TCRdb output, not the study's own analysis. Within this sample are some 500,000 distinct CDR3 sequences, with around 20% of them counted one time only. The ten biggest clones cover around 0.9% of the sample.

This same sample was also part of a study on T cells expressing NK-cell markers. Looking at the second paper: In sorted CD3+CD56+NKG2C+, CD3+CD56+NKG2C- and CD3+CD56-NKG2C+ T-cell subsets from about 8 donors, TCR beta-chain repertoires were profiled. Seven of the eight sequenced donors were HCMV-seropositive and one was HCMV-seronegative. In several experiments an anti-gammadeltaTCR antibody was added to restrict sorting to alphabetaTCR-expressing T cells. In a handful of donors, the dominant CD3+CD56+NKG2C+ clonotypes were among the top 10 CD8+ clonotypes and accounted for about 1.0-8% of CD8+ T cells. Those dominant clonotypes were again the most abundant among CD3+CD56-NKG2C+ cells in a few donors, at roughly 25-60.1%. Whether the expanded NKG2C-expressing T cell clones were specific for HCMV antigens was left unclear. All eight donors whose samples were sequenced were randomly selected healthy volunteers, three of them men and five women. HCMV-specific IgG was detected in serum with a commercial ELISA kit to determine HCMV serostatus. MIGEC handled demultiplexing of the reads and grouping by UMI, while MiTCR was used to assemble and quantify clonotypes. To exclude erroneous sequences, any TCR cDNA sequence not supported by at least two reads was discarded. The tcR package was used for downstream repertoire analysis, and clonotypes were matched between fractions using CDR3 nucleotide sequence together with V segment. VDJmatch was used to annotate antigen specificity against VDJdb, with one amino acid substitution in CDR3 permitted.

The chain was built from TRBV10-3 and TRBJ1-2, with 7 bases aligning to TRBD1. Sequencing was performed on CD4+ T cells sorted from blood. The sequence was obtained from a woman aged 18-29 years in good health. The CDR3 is CAISPGTVNGYTF. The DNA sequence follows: TGTGCCATCAGTCCCGGGACAGTGAATGGCTACACCTTC.